This T cell receptor beta chain was captured by sequencing in a study of T-cell memory formation after mild COVID-19 (TCRdb year 2021). Concerning the study at large: TCR sequence clusters from the two donors were largely donor specific. T-cell clones expanding and contracting after mild COVID-19 in a couple of donors were tracked by longitudinal TCRalpha and TCRbeta repertoire sequencing. The cohort was made up of two young adult volunteers, one female and one male, who were previously healthy.

PBMCs were isolated by Ficoll-Paque density gradient centrifugation. Beyond this particular receptor, the publication reports: The second-wave clones that peaked on day 37 were not confirmed to be SARS-CoV-2 specific. Clones that contracted from day 15 to 85 showed balanced CD4/CD8 phenotypes, whereas a second wave of clones that expanded from day 15 to 37 leaned towards CD4+. Contracting CD4+ clones appeared mostly in the CM and EM memory subsets, whereas CD8+ clones were enriched in EMRA. Some responding clones were found in pre-infection memory, which suggests that pre-existing cross-reactive memory T cells took part in the SARS-CoV-2 response. Only two mild cases were covered in the study, and larger cohorts including severe cases with pre-infection samples were considered necessary.

TCRdb records Illumina NovaSeq 6000 as the sequencer. TCRalpha and TCRbeta cDNA libraries were constructed by 5'RACE with constant-segment primers, with sample barcodes and unique molecular identifiers being introduced. RNA was extracted from every sample with Trizol reagent. Library amplification was performed in two PCR steps, and a second sample barcode and Illumina TruSeq adapters were introduced in the second step. Sequencing of libraries was performed on an Illumina NovaSeq with 2 x 150 bp paired-end reads. In the original analysis: Reads were demultiplexed and collapsed into UMI-guided consensus sequences with migec v1.2.7. With mixcr v2.1.11, UMI consensuses were aligned to TRA and TRB V and J templates and assembled into clonotypes. Expanded or contracted clonotypes were those called significant by both edgeR and NoisET, with noise models trained on biological replicates. For edgeR calls, the cutoffs were a false discovery rate-adjusted p below 0.01 and a log2 fold-change threshold of 1. As an exploratory analysis of dynamics, PCA with hierarchical clustering was applied to max-normalized trajectories of the 1000 most abundant clonotypes. The CD4 or CD8 phenotype of responding clones was assigned using the separately sequenced CD4+ and CD8+ repertoires. In-frame beta chains were kept once TCRdb had trimmed the public reads at Q25 with fastp and called clones with MiXCR. Under each unique CDR3 protein, matching rows form one entry showing the most common genes and DNA. The V and J calls and clone size come from TCRdb's table, not from the authors' own analysis. Within this sample are hundreds of thousands of distinct CDR3 sequences, with around 20% of them counted one time only. The top ten clones comprise 7.5% to 9.5% of the sample.

In regard to this clonotype: It lacks a known antigen. The input lacks base qualities; no much larger clone sits a single base away.

The CDR3 runs 18 amino acids, cysteine and phenylalanine included. Here the CDR3 DNA is all that survives: 54 bases in frame from base 1. V is pared back by 2 bases and J by 1 base, with 20 bases lying between the germline termini. Taken from the germline V gene, the CDR1 and CDR2 loops are MNHEY and SVGEGT. This sequence originates from an adult woman who had mild COVID-19 (a few samples of this study predate the infection). The sample titles of this study are shuffled in the database, so cell type and time point are left out; the donor was told from shared clones. The receptor chain draws on TRBV6-2 or TRBV6-3 and TRBJ1-2; the D gene lacks a confident call. Input material: PBMCs or a T cell subset sorted from them (not recorded which). The DNA sequence reads TGTGCCAGCAGTTACCCGCCCTGGCGGCAGCTTTATAACTATGGCTACACCTTC. This encodes CASSYPPWRQLYNYGYTF.